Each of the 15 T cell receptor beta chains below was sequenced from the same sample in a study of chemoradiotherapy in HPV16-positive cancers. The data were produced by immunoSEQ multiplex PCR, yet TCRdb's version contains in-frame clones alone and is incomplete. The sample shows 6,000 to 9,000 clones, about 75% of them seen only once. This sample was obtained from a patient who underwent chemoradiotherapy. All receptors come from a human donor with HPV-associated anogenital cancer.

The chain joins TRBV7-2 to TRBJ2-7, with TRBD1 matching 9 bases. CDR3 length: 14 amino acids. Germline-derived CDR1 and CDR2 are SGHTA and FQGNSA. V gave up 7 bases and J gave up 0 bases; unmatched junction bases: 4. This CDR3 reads CASTPTGGSYEQYF. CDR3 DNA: TGTGCCAGCACCCCGACAGGGGGCTCCTACGAGCAGTACTTC.

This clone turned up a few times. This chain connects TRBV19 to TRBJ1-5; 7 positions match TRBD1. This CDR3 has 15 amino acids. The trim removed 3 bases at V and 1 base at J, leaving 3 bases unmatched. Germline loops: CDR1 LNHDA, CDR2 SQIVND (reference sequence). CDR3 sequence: CASSMKTGSNQPQHF. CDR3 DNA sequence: TGTGCCAGTAGTATGAAGACAGGGAGCAATCAGCCCCAGCATTTT.

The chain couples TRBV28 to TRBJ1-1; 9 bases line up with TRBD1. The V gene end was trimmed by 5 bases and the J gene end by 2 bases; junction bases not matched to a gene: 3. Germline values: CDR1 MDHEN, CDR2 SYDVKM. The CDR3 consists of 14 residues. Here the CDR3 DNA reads TGTGCCAGCAGTCTGGGACAGGGCAACACTGAAGCTTTCTTT. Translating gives CASSLGQGNTEAFF. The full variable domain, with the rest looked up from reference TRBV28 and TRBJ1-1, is DVKVTQSSRYLVKRTGEKVFLECVQDMDHENMFWYRQDPGLGLRLIYFSYDVKMKEKGDIPEGYSVSREKKERFSLILESASTNQTSMYLCASSLGQGNTEAFFGQGTRLTVV.

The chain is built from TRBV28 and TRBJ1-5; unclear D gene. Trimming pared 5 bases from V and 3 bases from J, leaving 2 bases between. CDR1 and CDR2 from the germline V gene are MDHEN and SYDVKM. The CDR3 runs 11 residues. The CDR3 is CASSHNQPQHF. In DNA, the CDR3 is TGTGCCAGCAGTCACAATCAGCCCCAGCATTTT. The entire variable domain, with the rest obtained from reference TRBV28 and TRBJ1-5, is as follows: DVKVTQSSRYLVKRTGEKVFLECVQDMDHENMFWYRQDPGLGLRLIYFSYDVKMKEKGDIPEGYSVSREKKERFSLILESASTNQTSMYLCASSHNQPQHFGDGTRLSIL.

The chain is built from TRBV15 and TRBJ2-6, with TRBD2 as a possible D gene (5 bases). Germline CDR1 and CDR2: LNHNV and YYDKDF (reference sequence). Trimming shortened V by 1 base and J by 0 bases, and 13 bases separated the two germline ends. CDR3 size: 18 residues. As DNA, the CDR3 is TGTGCCACCAGCAGAGCGGAGGTCTCTCTCTCTGGGGCCAACGTCCTGACTTTC. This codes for CATSRAEVSLSGANVLTF.

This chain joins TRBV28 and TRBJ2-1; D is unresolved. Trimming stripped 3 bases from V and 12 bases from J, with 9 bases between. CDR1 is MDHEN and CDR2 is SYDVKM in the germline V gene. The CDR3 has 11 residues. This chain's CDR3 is CASSLKKGQFF. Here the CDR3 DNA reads TGTGCCAGCAGTTTGAAGAAAGGGCAGTTCTTC.

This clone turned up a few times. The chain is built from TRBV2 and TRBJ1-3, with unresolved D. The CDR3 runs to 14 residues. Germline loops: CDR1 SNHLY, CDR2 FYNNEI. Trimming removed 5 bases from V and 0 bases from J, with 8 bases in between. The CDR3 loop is CASSPIRSGNTIYF. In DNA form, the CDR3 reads TGTGCCAGCAGTCCCATACGCTCTGGAAACACCATATATTTT.

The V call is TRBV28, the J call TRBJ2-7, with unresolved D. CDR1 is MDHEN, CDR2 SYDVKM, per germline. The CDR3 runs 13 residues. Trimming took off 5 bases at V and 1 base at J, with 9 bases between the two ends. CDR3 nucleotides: TGTGCCAGCAGTCATACACTTTCCTACGAGCAGTACTTC. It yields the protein CASSHTLSYEQYF.

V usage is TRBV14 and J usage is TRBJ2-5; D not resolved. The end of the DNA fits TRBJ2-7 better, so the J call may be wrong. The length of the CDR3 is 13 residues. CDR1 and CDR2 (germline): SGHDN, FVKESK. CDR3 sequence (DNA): TGTGCCAGCAGCCCAGTAGCTCGAAACGAGCAGTACTTC. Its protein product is CASSPVARNEQYF.

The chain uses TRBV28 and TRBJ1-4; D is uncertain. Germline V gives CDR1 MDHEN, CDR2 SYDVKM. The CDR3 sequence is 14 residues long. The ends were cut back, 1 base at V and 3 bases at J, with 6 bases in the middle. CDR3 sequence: CASSLFSSNEKLFF. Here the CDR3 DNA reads TGTGCCAGCAGTTTATTCTCTTCTAATGAAAAACTGTTTTTT.

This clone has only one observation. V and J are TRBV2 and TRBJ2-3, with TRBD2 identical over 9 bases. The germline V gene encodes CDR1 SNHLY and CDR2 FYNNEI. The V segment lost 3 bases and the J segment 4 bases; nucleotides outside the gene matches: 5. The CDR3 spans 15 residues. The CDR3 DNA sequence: TGTGCCAGCAGTGACGGCGGGAGGGCCGCAGATACGCAGTATTTT. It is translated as CASSDGGRAADTQYF. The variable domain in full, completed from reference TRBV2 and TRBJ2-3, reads EPEVTQTPSHQVTQMGQEVILRCVPISNHLYFYWYRQILGQKVEFLVSFYNNEISEKSEIFDDQFSVERPDGSNFTLKIRSTKLEDSAMYFCASSDGGRAADTQYFGPGTRLTVL.

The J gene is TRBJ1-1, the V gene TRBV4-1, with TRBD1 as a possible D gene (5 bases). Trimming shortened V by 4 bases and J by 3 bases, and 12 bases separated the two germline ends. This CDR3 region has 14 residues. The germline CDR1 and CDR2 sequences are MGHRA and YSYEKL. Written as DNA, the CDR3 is TGCGCCAGCAGCCTCAGGGATCGGGACACTGAAGCTTTCTTT. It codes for CASSLRDRDTEAFF.

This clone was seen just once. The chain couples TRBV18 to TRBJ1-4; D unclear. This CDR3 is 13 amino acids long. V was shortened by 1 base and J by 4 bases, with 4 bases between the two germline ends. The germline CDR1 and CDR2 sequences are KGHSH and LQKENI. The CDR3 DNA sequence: TGTGCCAGCTCACCACTGGATAATGAAAAACTGTTTTTT. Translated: CASSPLDNEKLFF. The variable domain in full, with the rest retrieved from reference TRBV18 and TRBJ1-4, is NAGVMQNPRHLVRRRGQEARLRCSPMKGHSHVYWYRQLPEEGLKFMVYLQKENIIDESGMPKERFSAEFPKEGPSILRIQQVVRGDSAAYFCASSPLDNEKLFFGSGTQLSVL.

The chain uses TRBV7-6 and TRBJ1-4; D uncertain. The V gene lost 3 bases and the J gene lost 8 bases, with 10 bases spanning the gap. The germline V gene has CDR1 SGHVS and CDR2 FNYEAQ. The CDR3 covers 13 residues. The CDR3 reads CASSFKPGEKLFF. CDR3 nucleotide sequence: TGTGCCAGCAGCTTCAAGCCGGGGGAAAAACTGTTTTTT.

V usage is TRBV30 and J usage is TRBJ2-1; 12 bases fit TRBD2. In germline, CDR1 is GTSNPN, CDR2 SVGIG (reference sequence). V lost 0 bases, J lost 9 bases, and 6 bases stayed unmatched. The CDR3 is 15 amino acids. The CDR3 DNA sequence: TGTGCCTGGAGTGTCCTAGCGGGAGGGCCGGGTGAGCAGTTCTTC. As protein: CAWSVLAGGPGEQFF.